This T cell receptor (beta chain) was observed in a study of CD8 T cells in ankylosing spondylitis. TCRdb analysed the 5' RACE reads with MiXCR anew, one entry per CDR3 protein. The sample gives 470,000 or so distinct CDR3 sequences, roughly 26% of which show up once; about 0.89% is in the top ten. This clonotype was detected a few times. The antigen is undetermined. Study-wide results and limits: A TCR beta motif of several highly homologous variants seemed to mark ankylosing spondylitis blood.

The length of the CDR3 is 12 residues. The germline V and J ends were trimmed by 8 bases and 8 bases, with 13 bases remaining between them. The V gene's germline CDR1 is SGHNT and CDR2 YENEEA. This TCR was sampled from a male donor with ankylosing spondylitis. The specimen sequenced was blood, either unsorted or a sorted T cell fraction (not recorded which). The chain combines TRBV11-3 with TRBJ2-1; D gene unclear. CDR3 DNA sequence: TGTGCCAGCTCCCCCAATTGGGATGAGCAGTTCTTC. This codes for CASSPNWDEQFF. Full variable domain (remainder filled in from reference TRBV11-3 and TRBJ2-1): EAGVVQSPRYKIIEKKQPVAFWCNPISGHNTLYWYLQNLGQGPELLIRYENEEAVDDSQLPKDRFSAERLKGVDSTLKIQPAELGDSAVYLCASSPNWDEQFFGPGTRLTVL.